This paragraph covers one TCR beta chain sequence. This record belongs to a study of T cell changes during pregnancy in multiple sclerosis. The protocol was immunoSEQ multiplex PCR, while the TCRdb copy is restricted to in-frame clones and leaves out a portion. Seen here are roughly 100,000 clones, roughly nine tenths observed once, and the top ten hold 0.9% to 0.95%. Per germline, CDR1 SNHLY and CDR2 FYNNEI. V shed 3 bases and J shed 5 bases, with 13 bases lying between them. The length of the CDR3 is 14 residues. The chain uses TRBV2 and TRBJ1-2; maybe TRBD1 (6 bases). This clonotype was sampled from a female donor with multiple sclerosis, enrolled in a pregnancy study. The starting material was peripheral blood, obtained after pregnancy. The CDR3 here is CASSDQGPVYGYTF. The CDR3 DNA reads TGTGCCAGCAGTGATCAGGGGCCGGTTTATGGCTACACCTTC.